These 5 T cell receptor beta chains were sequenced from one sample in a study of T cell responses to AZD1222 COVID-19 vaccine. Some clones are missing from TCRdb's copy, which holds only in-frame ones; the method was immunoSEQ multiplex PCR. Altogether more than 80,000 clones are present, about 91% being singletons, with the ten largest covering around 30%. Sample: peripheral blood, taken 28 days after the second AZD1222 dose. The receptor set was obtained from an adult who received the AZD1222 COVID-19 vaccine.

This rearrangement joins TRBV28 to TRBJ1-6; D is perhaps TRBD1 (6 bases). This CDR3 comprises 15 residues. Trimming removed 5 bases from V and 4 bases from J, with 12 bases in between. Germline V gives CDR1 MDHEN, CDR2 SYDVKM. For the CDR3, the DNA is TGTGCCAGCAGTACGCACAGGGTTTATAATTCACCCCTCCACTTT. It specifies CASSTHRVYNSPLHF.

In DNA form, the CDR3 reads TGTGCCAGTAAGGCGGGACAGGGACCTTCCTACGAGCAGTACTTC. It yields the protein CASKAGQGPSYEQYF. The chain recombines TRBV2 with TRBJ2-7; TRBD1 aligns across 9 bases. Trimming removed 9 bases from V and 1 base from J; junction bases left unmatched: 10. This CDR3 is built from 15 residues. CDR1 and CDR2 from the germline V gene are SNHLY and FYNNEI.

The CDR3 spells CASSSVLGSGDYNEQFF. As DNA, the CDR3 is TGTGCCAGCAGTTCCGTTCTAGGTAGCGGGGATTACAATGAGCAGTTCTTC. The J gene is TRBJ2-1, the V gene TRBV28; the match to TRBD2 covers 8 bases. Germline CDR1 is MDHEN and CDR2 is SYDVKM. V trimming: 4 bases; J trimming: 4 bases; junction bases outside the gene matches: 12. This CDR3 has 17 residues. The full variable domain, with the rest looked up from reference TRBV28 and TRBJ2-1, is DVKVTQSSRYLVKRTGEKVFLECVQDMDHENMFWYRQDPGLGLRLIYFSYDVKMKEKGDIPEGYSVSREKKERFSLILESASTNQTSMYLCASSSVLGSGDYNEQFFGPGTRLTVL.

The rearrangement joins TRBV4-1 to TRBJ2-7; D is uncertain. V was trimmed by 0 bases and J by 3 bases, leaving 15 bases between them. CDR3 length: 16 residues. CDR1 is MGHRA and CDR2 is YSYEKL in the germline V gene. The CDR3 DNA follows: TGCGCCAGCAGCCAAGATTATTCCAGCCTGTTCTACGAGCAGTACTTC. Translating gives CASSQDYSSLFYEQYF.

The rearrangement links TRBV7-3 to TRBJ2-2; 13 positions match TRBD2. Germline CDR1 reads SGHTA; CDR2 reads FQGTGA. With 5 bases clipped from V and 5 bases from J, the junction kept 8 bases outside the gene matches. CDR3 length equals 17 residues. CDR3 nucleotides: TGTGCCAGCAGCCCTGGGACTAGCGGGGCGAGGACCGGGGAGCTGTTTTTT. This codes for CASSPGTSGARTGELFF.